The rows below give T cell receptor beta chains drawn from one sample of a study of shared clonotypes between healthy human individuals. Only in-frame clones appear in the TCRdb table, and some are missing; sequencing was by immunoSEQ multiplex PCR. The sample has about 2 million clones, roughly 94% seen once; the top ten hold 0.9% to 1.4%. The sample was naive CD8+ T cells sorted from blood. These TCRs come from a man between 18 and 35 years old in good health. Both conserved end residues are part of each CDR3. The D gene is left open where the match is weak. Size is stated for part of the rows, as once, few or many counts, or as a class when the clone is expanded.

.,14,TRBJ2-5,TRBV9,TRBD2,TGTGCCAGCAGCGCTAGCGGACCCCAAGAGACCCAGTACTTC,CASSASGPQETQYF
.,15,TRBJ2-7,TRBV4-1,.,TGCGCCAGCAGCCAAGAGTCAGCTTTGGGCTACGAGCAGTACTTC,CASSQESALGYEQYF
few,13,TRBJ1-2,TRBV2,TRBD1,TGTGCCAGCAGAAAAGAGGGGGCAGAGGGCTACACCTTC,CASRKEGAEGYTF
once,14,TRBJ1-5,TRBV10-2,.,TGCGCCAGCAGTGAGATAGGCCCCAATCAGCCCCAGCATTTT,CASSEIGPNQPQHF
.,14,TRBJ2-2,TRBV4-1,.,TGCGCCAGCAGCCCCCGGGGAGGCACCGGGGAGCTGTTTTTT,CASSPRGGTGELFF
.,15,TRBJ2-3,TRBV5-1,TRBD2,TGCGCCAGCAGCTCGGGAGGGCCGGTTTCAGATACGCAGTATTTT,CASSSGGPVSDTQYF
.,14,TRBJ1-5,TRBV27,TRBD1,TGTGCCAGCAGACCCGGGACAGTAAATCAGCCCCAGCATTTT,CASRPGTVNQPQHF
once,15,TRBJ2-7,TRBV4-3,.,TGCGCCAGCAGCCCTCAGGGGGGTACCACCTACGAGCAGTACTTC,CASSPQGGTTYEQYF
.,12,TRBJ2-7,TRBV2,TRBD2,TGTGCCAGCTCGCCGGGGGGCTACGAGCAGTACTTC,CASSPGGYEQYF
.,17,TRBJ1-1,TRBV5-6,.,TGTGCCAGCAGCTTGGTTGCCCCTCCGGCAGGGAGCACTGAAGCTTTCTTT,CASSLVAPPAGSTEAFF
.,15,TRBJ2-2,TRBV27,.,TGTGCCAGCAGCCCTGAAGCAGGGGACACCGGGGAGCTGTTTTTT,CASSPEAGDTGELFF
once,14,TRBJ2-5,TRBV7-9,.,TGTGCCAGCAGCCTAACGGGCAGCCAAGAGACCCAGTACTTC,CASSLTGSQETQYF
.,14,TRBJ2-7,TRBV9,.,TGTGCCAGCAGCGTAGGGGGGGCGCAGGTCGAGCAGTACTTC,CASSVGGAQVEQYF
.,14,TRBJ2-3,TRBV29-1,.,TGCAGCGTTGAAGATCTGGGGAACTCAGATACGCAGTATTTT,CSVEDLGNSDTQYF
.,14,TRBJ2-7,TRBV30,TRBD1,TGTGCCTGGAGCTCCGGGACAGGTGACTACGAGCAGTACTTC,CAWSSGTGDYEQYF
.,14,TRBJ1-4,TRBV30,.,TGTGCCTGGAGTGTTGGGGGCAGTAAGGAAAAACTGTTTTTT,CAWSVGGSKEKLFF
.,14,TRBJ2-3,TRBV10-1,.,TGCGCCAGCAGTGAGTCCTCCGTCACAGATACGCAGTATTTT,CASSESSVTDTQYF
.,15,TRBJ2-6,TRBV11-2,.,TGTGCCAGCAGCTTAACGGACACTGGGGCCAACGTCCTGACTTTC,CASSLTDTGANVLTF
.,15,TRBJ2-2,TRBV13,TRBD1,TGTGCCAGCAGTTCCGGGACAGTGAACACCGGGGAGCTGTTTTTT,CASSSGTVNTGELFF
.,14,TRBJ2-7,TRBV28,.,TGTGCCAGCAGTTGGAAGGGGGAAGTCTACGAGCAGTACTTC,CASSWKGEVYEQYF
.,13,TRBJ2-1,TRBV27,.,TGTGCCAGCAGTTTACTCGCCTACAATGAGCAGTTCTTC,CASSLLAYNEQFF
.,13,TRBJ2-7,TRBV29-1,.,TGCAGCGTTGAAACCAAGGCAGGTTACGAGCAGTACTTC,CSVETKAGYEQYF
.,18,TRBJ2-6,TRBV9,TRBD1,TGTGCCAGCAGCGGATGGACAGGGATGACCTCTGGGGCCAACGTCCTGACTTTC,CASSGWTGMTSGANVLTF
.,13,TRBJ2-7,TRBV7-9,TRBD1,TGTGCCAGCAGCTGGGACAGCGCCTACGAGCAGTACTTC,CASSWDSAYEQYF
.,16,TRBJ2-7,TRBV4-1,.,TGCGCCAGCAGCCAAGAATCGGCAGTAAGCTCCTACGAGCAGTACTTC,CASSQESAVSSYEQYF
many,15,TRBJ2-7,TRBV7-2,TRBD1,TGTGCCAGCAGCCCATCTGGGACAGGGACCTACGAGCAGTACTTC,CASSPSGTGTYEQYF
.,13,TRBJ2-7,TRBV5-1,.,TGCGCCAGCAGCTTGGTGGACGCGTACGAGCAGTACTTC,CASSLVDAYEQYF
.,14,TRBJ2-3,TRBV9,.,TGTGCCAGCAGCGTAGCGCCCGCCCCAGATACGCAGTATTTT,CASSVAPAPDTQYF
.,16,TRBJ2-1,TRBV7-2,TRBD2,TGTGCCAGCAGCTACCACGGGGGGTCCGCGTACAATGAGCAGTTCTTC,CASSYHGGSAYNEQFF
.,15,TRBJ2-7,TRBV5-5,TRBD2,TGTGCCAGCAGCCTCATAGCGGGGGGGCCCCACGAGCAGTACTTC,CASSLIAGGPHEQYF
.,15,TRBJ2-1,TRBV6-5,TRBD2,TGTGCCAGCAGTTACGAACTAGCGATATACAATGAGCAGTTCTTC,CASSYELAIYNEQFF
.,14,TRBJ2-7,TRBV10-3,.,TGTGCCGCCGCCGGGACACAATTAACCTACGAGCAGTACTTC,CAAAGTQLTYEQYF
.,14,TRBJ2-4,TRBV4-1,.,TGCGCCAGCAGCCAAGGAGGGCTACCCAGCATTCAGTACTTC,CASSQGGLPSIQYF
.,12,TRBJ2-7,TRBV5-6,.,TGTGCCAGCAGCTTTACAGGATACGAGCAGTACTTC,CASSFTGYEQYF
.,16,TRBJ1-1,TRBV6-5,.,TGTGCCAGCAGTTACGAGGCCTCAGGGGTTCGGACTGAAGCTTTCTTT,CASSYEASGVRTEAFF
.,14,TRBJ2-3,TRBV27,.,TGTGCCAGCAGTTTGTGGGGTCAGGCAGATACGCAGTATTTT,CASSLWGQADTQYF
.,16,TRBJ2-3,TRBV7-9,TRBD2,TGTGCCAGCAGCCCCCCGGCGGGGGGGAACACAGATACGCAGTATTTT,CASSPPAGGNTDTQYF
.,14,TRBJ2-3,TRBV7-9,.,TGTGCCAGCAGCTCCTCCGAGCTCACAGATACGCAGTATTTT,CASSSSELTDTQYF
.,13,TRBJ2-3,TRBV30,TRBD2,TGTGCCTGGAGAGCGGGGGGAGGTGATACGCAGTATTTT,CAWRAGGGDTQYF
.,15,TRBJ2-5,TRBV9,.,TGTGCCAGCAGCGTATCAGCGGAGGTACAAGAGACCCAGTACTTC,CASSVSAEVQETQYF
once,12,TRBJ2-7,TRBV7-9,.,TGTGCCAGCAGCTTCGACTCATACGAGCAGTACTTC,CASSFDSYEQYF
.,11,TRBJ2-1,TRBV20-1,TRBD1,TGCAGTGCCCCTACAGGGGGTGAGCAGTTCTTC,CSAPTGGEQFF
.,15,TRBJ1-2,TRBV7-9,.,TGTGCCAGCAGCTTAGGGACGGGATTTCGGTATGGCTACACCTTC,CASSLGTGFRYGYTF
.,11,TRBJ2-1,TRBV27,TRBD2,TGTGCCAGCATCATGGGAGGGGAGCAGTTCTTC,CASIMGGEQFF
.,16,TRBJ2-1,TRBV5-1,TRBD2,TGCGCCAGCGAGGGACTAGCGGGAGGGGGCTACAATGAGCAGTTCTTC,CASEGLAGGGYNEQFF
.,14,TRBJ1-4,TRBV9,TRBD1,TGTGCCAGCAGCCCTCGACAGGGTGAAGAAAAACTGTTTTTT,CASSPRQGEEKLFF
.,15,TRBJ2-7,TRBV11-2,.,TGTGCCAGCAGCTTCGTGAGAGACTCATTCTACGAGCAGTACTTC,CASSFVRDSFYEQYF
.,14,TRBJ1-5,TRBV7-8,.,TGTGCCAGCAGCTTAGGGCAGGGCAATCAGCCCCAGCATTTT,CASSLGQGNQPQHF
.,13,TRBJ2-1,TRBV15,.,TGTGCCACCAGCAGGGATTTTGCGAATGAGCAGTTCTTC,CATSRDFANEQFF
.,14,TRBJ2-7,TRBV27,TRBD2,TGTGCCAGCGGAGGAATTAGCGGGAGCTACGAGCAGTACTTC,CASGGISGSYEQYF
.,16,TRBJ2-3,TRBV9,TRBD1,TGTGCCAGCAGCCTCGGGACAGGTACTAGCACAGATACGCAGTATTTT,CASSLGTGTSTDTQYF
few,17,TRBJ1-6,TRBV6-4,.,TGTGCCAGCAGTGGCCAGGGGCTCCGGGCGAGTAATTCACCCCTCCACTTT,CASSGQGLRASNSPLHF